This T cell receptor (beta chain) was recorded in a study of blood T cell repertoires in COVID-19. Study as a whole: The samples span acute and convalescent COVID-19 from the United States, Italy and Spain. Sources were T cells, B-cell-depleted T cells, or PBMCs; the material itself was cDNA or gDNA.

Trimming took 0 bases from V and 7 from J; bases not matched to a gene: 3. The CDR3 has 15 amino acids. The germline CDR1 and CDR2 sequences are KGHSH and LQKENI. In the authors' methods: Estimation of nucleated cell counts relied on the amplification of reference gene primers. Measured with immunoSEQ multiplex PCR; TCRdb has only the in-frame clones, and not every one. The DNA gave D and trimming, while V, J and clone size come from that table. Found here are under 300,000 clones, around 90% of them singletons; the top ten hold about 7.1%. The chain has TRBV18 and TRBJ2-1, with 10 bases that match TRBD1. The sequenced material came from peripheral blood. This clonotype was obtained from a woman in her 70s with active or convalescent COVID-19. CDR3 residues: CASSPPGQGKNEQFF. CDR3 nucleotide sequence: TGTGCCAGCTCACCACCGGGACAGGGGAAAAATGAGCAGTTCTTC.